A selection of T cell receptor beta chains follows, all from one sample in a study of blood T cells in healthy people across ages. TCRdb re-called the 5' RACE reads with MiXCR, one entry per CDR3 protein. The sample lists nearly 1 million distinct CDR3 sequences, roughly 51% occurring once. The sample consisted of blood. The source of these receptors is a woman aged 60-75 years in good health. The CDR3 runs from the conserved cysteine through the conserved F or W. D genes are given only for firm matches. Clone sizes are given selectively: once, few, many, or a class where the clone is expanded.

clone_size	v_call	j_call	d_call	cdr3_nt	cdr3_aa
few	TRBV28	TRBJ2-5	NA	TGTGCCAGCAGTGGGGGTAGAGGGCTCGAGACCCAGTACTTC	CASSGGRGLETQYF
few	TRBV27	TRBJ2-7	NA	TGTGCCAGCAGTTTAGTGCCCCCACGGAGCAGAATAGGGGACTTAACCTACGAGCAGTACTTC	CASSLVPPRSRIGDLTYEQYF
NA	TRBV20-1	TRBJ2-5	NA	TGCAGTGCTAATAGCAGAAAGGAGACCCAGTACTTC	CSANSRKETQYF
few	TRBV12-3/TRBV12-4	TRBJ1-2	TRBD1	TGTGCCAGCAGCAGGGGGGACGGCTACACCTTC	CASSRGDGYTF
few	TRBV10-1	TRBJ2-1	TRBD2	TGCGCCAGCAGTGAAAGGGGCGGGAGGTCTTACAATGAGCAGTTCTTC	CASSERGGRSYNEQFF
NA	TRBV28	TRBJ2-6	NA	TGTGCAAGCAGACCTCAGACAGGACAGAAGACCTCTGGGGCCAACGTCCTGACTTTC	CASRPQTGQKTSGANVLTF
NA	TRBV20-1	TRBJ2-7	TRBD1	TGCAGTGCTAGAGACGGACAGGGGGCGACCTCCTACGAGCAGTACTTC	CSARDGQGATSYEQYF
NA	TRBV7-2	TRBJ2-7	TRBD2	TGTGCCAGCAGCTTACAAAGCGGGGGCAGGGCCGAGCAGTACTTC	CASSLQSGGRAEQYF
NA	TRBV4-2	TRBJ1-2	NA	TGTGCCAGCAGCAAAGGGCGAGTGCAAGCAGACTATGGCTACACCTTC	CASSKGRVQADYGYTF
NA	TRBV11-2	TRBJ2-5	TRBD1	TGTGCCAGCAGCCGGACAGGACGCTCGGGCTATGAGCAGTACTTC	CASSRTGRSGYEQYF
NA	TRBV7-9	TRBJ2-5	NA	TGTGCCAGCAGCTTATGGGACAGCCTCCCCCGGGAGCAGTACTTC	CASSLWDSLPREQYF
NA	TRBV4-1	TRBJ2-7	TRBD1	TGCGCCAGCAGCCAAGGGACAGGGAACAGGTACGAGCAGTACTTC	CASSQGTGNRYEQYF
NA	TRBV2	TRBJ2-5	NA	TGTGCCAGCAGCCGGGGTCGAGAGGAGACCCAGTACTTC	CASSRGREETQYF
NA	TRBV20-1	TRBJ2-5	TRBD1	TGCAGTGCCCCCGGACAGGGGGTGAAGACCCAGTACTTC	CSAPGQGVKTQYF
NA	TRBV5-1	TRBJ1-1	NA	TGCGCCAGCAGCTTTTCGGGGGACACTGAAGCTTTCTTT	CASSFSGDTEAFF
few	TRBV29-1	TRBJ2-3	NA	TGCAGCGTTGGGCCATATACGCAGTATTTT	CSVGPYTQYF
NA	TRBV27	TRBJ2-4	NA	TGTGCCAGCAGTCCCAACCCCGGGACACTTACAAACATTCAGTACTTC	CASSPNPGTLTNIQYF
few	TRBV7-8	TRBJ2-1	TRBD2	TGTGCCAGCAGCTTAGGAACTAGCGGAGCCAAGAATGAGCAGTTCTTC	CASSLGTSGAKNEQFF
NA	TRBV5-1	TRBJ2-1	TRBD2	TGCGCCAGCAGCTGGACTAGCGGGAGGGCCTGGAATGAGCAGTTCTTC	CASSWTSGRAWNEQFF
NA	TRBV5-1	TRBJ1-2	TRBD1	TGCGCCAGCAGCGCGGGAGGACAGGCTAACTATGGCTACACCTTC	CASSAGGQANYGYTF
NA	TRBV18	TRBJ2-3	NA	TGTGCCAGCTCACCACTGCTCGAATCCACAGATACGCAGTATTTT	CASSPLLESTDTQYF
NA	TRBV20-1	TRBJ2-7	NA	TGCAGTGCTACCCCGGGGCAACGAGCCTACGAGCAGTACTTC	CSATPGQRAYEQYF
NA	TRBV7-9	TRBJ2-7	TRBD1	TGTGCCAGCAACCCAATTGGACAGGGGGTCCACGAGCAGTACTTC	CASNPIGQGVHEQYF
NA	TRBV6-5	TRBJ2-7	TRBD2	TGTGCCAGCAGGTCCGGGACTAGCGCCAGCGAGCAGTACTTC	CASRSGTSASEQYF
few	TRBV18	TRBJ1-6	NA	TGTGCCAGCTCACCATTTCTAGACAAAGATTCACCCCTCCACTTT	CASSPFLDKDSPLHF
NA	TRBV6-5	TRBJ1-6	NA	TGTGCCAGCAGCCGCGGGCTAGGGAAATCACCCCTCCACTTT	CASSRGLGKSPLHF
NA	TRBV2	TRBJ2-7	NA	TGTGCCAGCAGGGTAGGGTGGATCTACGAGCAGTACTTC	CASRVGWIYEQYF
few	TRBV12-3/TRBV12-4	TRBJ1-1	TRBD1	TGTGCCAGCAGTTTAGAACCCAGGGGGGCTGAAGCTTTCTTT	CASSLEPRGAEAFF
NA	TRBV29-1	TRBJ2-3	NA	TGCAGCGTTGGGAAAACCGCCGACACAGATACGCAGTATTTT	CSVGKTADTDTQYF
NA	TRBV5-1	TRBJ2-5	NA	TGCGCCAGCAGCTTTCAGACACTCCAAGAGACCCAGTACTTC	CASSFQTLQETQYF
NA	TRBV4-3	TRBJ1-2	NA	TGCGCCAGCAGCCAAGAAGTCGCTCAGTGGGAGGCTAACTATGGCTACACCTTC	CASSQEVAQWEANYGYTF
NA	TRBV5-1	TRBJ1-2	TRBD1	TGCGCCAGCAGCTTGGGGACAGGCAAGAAAAATGGCTACACCTTC	CASSLGTGKKNGYTF
few	TRBV20-1	TRBJ2-1	NA	TGCAGTGCTAGCCCGAACAATGAGCAGTTCTTC	CSASPNNEQFF
NA	TRBV10-3	TRBJ2-1	TRBD2	TGTGCCATCAGTGGGTCCGGGACTAGCGGCTCCTACAATGAGCAGTTCTTC	CAISGSGTSGSYNEQFF
few	TRBV4-1	TRBJ2-7	NA	TGCGCCAGCAGCCCTCGATTCAACGCGCCCTACGAGCAGTACTTC	CASSPRFNAPYEQYF
few	TRBV4-1	TRBJ2-1	TRBD2	TGCGCCAGCAGCAAAAATCTAGCGGGGGATTACAATGAGCAGTTCTTC	CASSKNLAGDYNEQFF
few	TRBV7-9	TRBJ2-5	TRBD2	TGTGCCAGCAGCCCAAGCGGGAGTTCGGAGACCCAGTACTTC	CASSPSGSSETQYF
NA	TRBV5-1	TRBJ2-5	TRBD1	TGCGCCAGCAGCGCAACAGGGGGCGGCCAAGAGACCCAGTACTTC	CASSATGGGQETQYF
NA	TRBV30	TRBJ2-7	TRBD2	TGTGCCTGGCACCCGGGACTAGCGGGTTACGAGCAGTACTTC	CAWHPGLAGYEQYF
few	TRBV10-3	TRBJ2-3	NA	TGTGCCATCAGTGAGGGGTTTATCGGGGGTAGCACAGATACGCAGTATTTT	CAISEGFIGGSTDTQYF
NA	TRBV21-1	TRBJ2-1	NA	TGTGCCACCCCCGTACTTTACAATGAGCAGTTCTTC	CATPVLYNEQFF
NA	TRBV15	TRBJ2-3	NA	TGTGCCACCAGCAGGACCTCTACGGGAGCAGATACGCAGTATTTT	CATSRTSTGADTQYF
NA	TRBV15	TRBJ2-2	TRBD2	TGTGCCACCAGCAGAGTAGCGGGAGGGCCCACCGGGGAGCTGTTTTTT	CATSRVAGGPTGELFF
few	TRBV7-2	TRBJ2-1	NA	TGTGCCAGCAGCCTCCATATAGCGCAGTTCTTC	CASSLHIAQFF